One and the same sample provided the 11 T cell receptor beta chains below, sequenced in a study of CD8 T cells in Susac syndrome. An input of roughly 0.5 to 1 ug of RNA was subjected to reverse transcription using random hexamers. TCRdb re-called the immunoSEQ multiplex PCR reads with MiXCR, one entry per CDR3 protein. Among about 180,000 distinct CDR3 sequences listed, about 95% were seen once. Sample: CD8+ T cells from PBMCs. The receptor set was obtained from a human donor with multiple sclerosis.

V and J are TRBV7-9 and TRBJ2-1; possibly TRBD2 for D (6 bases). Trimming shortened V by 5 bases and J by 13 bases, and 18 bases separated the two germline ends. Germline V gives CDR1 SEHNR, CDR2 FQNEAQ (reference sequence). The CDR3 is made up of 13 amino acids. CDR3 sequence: CASSPAIRELQFF. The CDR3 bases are TGTGCCAGCAGCCCCGCGATTCGGGAGTTACAGTTCTTC.

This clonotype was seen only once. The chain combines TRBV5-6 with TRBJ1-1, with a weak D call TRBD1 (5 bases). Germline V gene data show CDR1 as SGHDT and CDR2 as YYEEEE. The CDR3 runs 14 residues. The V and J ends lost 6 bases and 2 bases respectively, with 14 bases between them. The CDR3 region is CASTWGTGNTEAFF. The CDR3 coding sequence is TGTGCCAGCACATGGGGGACGGGAAACACTGAAGCTTTCTTT. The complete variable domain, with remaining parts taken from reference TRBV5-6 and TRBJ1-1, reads DAGVTQSPTHLIKTRGQQVTLRCSPKSGHDTVSWYQQALGQGPQFIFQYYEEEERQRGNFPDRFSGHQFPNYSSELNVNALLLGDSALYLCASTWGTGNTEAFFGQGTRLTVV.

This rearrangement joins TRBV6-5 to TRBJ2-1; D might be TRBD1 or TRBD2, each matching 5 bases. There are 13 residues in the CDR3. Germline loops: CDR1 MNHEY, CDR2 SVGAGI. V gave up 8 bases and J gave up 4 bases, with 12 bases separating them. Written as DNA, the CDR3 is TGTGCCAGCTCTGAGGGGTTATACAATGAGCAGTTCTTC. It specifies CASSEGLYNEQFF.

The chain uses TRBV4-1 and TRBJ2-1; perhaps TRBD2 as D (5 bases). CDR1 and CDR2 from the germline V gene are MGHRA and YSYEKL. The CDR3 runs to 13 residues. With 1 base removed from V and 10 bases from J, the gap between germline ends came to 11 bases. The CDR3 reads CASSQAGVLEQFF. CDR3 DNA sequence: TGCGCCAGCAGCCAAGCCGGGGTTCTGGAGCAGTTCTTC.

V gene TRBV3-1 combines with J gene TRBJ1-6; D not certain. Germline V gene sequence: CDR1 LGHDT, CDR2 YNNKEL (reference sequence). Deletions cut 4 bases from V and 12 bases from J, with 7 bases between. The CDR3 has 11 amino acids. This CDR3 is CASSPGGPLHF. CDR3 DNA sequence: TGTGCCAGCAGCCCCGGCGGACCCCTCCACTTT.

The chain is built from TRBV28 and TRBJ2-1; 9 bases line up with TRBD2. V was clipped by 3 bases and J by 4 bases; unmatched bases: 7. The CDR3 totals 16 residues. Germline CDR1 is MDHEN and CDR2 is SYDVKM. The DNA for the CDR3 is TGTGCCAGCAGTTTTGGCGGGAGGGGCCCTTACAATGAGCAGTTCTTC. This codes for CASSFGGRGPYNEQFF.

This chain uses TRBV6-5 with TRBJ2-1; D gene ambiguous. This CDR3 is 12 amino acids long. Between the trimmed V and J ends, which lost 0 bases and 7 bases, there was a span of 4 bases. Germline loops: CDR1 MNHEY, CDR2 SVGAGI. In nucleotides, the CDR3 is TGTGCCAGCAGTTACTCGAGGAATGAGCAGTTCTTC. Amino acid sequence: CASSYSRNEQFF.

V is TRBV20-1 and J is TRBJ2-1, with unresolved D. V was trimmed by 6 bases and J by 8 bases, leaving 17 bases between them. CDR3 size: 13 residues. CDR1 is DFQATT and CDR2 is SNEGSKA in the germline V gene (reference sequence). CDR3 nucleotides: TGCAGTGCCCGCAGGTGGTTGCTCGATGAGCAGTTCTTC. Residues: CSARRWLLDEQFF.

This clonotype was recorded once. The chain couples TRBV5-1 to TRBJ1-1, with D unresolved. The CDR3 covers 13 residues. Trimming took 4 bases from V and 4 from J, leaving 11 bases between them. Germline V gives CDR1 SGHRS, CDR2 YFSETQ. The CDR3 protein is CASSTGEGTEAFF. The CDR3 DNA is TGCGCCAGCAGCACGGGTGAGGGCACTGAAGCTTTCTTT.

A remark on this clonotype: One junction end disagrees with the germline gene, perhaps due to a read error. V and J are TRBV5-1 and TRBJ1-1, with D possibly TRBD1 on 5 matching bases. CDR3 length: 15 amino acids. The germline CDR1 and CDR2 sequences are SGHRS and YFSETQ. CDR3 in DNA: TGTGCCAGCAGCTTGGAACTTATAGGGGTAGATGAAGCTTTCTTT. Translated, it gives CASSLELIGVDEAFF.

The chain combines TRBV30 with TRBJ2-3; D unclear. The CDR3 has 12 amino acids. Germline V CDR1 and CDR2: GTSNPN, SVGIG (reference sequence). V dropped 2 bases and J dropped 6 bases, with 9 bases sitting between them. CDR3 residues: CAWSLVGDTQYF. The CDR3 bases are TGTGCCTGGAGTTTGGTCGGGGATACGCAGTATTTT.